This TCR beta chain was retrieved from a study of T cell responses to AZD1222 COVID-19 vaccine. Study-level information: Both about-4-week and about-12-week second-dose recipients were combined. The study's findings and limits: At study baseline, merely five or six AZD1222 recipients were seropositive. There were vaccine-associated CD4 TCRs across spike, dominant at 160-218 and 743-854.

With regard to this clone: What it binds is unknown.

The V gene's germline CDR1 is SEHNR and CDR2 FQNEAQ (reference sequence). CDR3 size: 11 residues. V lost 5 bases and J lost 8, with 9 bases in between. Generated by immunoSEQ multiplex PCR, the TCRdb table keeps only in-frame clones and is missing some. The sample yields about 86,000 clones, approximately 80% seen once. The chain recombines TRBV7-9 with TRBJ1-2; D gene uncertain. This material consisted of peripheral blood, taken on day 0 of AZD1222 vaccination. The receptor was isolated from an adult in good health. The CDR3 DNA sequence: TGTGCCAGCAGCCTCAACTGGGGCTACACCTTC. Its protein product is CASSLNWGYTF.